The clone carrying this TCR beta chain was detected ten times or more. The data belong to a study of early T cells in non-severe SARS-CoV-2 infection. One entry per CDR3 protein results from TCRdb running MiXCR on the 5' RACE reads. Among roughly 51,000 distinct CDR3 sequences listed, around 6% were seen once. The receptor was isolated from an adult who was a healthcare worker with PCR-confirmed SARS-CoV-2 infection or an uninfected control (not recorded which). Here the sequenced sample was whole blood, taken at baseline.

Here the CDR3 reads CASRLTTLGLAGEETQYF. CDR3 nucleotide sequence: TGTGCAAGTCGCTTAACGACACTAGGACTAGCGGGGGAAGAGACCCAGTACTTC. The rearrangement joins TRBV12-2 to TRBJ2-5; TRBD2 reflects the table's D call only, with no check against the DNA. TRBV12-2 is a listed pseudogene. The CDR3 totals 18 residues.